These 4 T cell receptor beta chains were all obtained from the same sample, sequenced in a study of T cell responses to AZD1222 COVID-19 vaccine. Produced via immunoSEQ multiplex PCR; TCRdb's table is partial and in-frame only. The data show roughly 180,000 clones, with about 91% seen just once and 1.5% to 2% held by the top ten. The sequencing used peripheral blood, collected on day 0 of AZD1222 vaccination. The receptors were gathered from an adult in good health.

This clone has more than one count but fewer than ten. The J gene is TRBJ2-1, the V gene TRBV2; D unresolved. This CDR3 is 15 amino acids long. V lost 0 bases and J 0 bases, leaving 6 bases between the germline ends. Germline-derived CDR1 and CDR2 are SNHLY and FYNNEI. DNA for the CDR3: TGTGCCAGCAGTGAAGCCCACACCTCCTACAATGAGCAGTTCTTC. Translating gives CASSEAHTSYNEQFF. Full variable domain (outside the CDR3, taken from reference TRBV2 and TRBJ2-1): EPEVTQTPSHQVTQMGQEVILRCVPISNHLYFYWYRQILGQKVEFLVSFYNNEISEKSEIFDDQFSVERPDGSNFTLKIRSTKLEDSAMYFCASSEAHTSYNEQFFGPGTRLTVL.

The CDR3 region is CASSKQGGGETQYF. The DNA of the CDR3 is TGTGCCAGTAGTAAGCAAGGGGGAGGCGAGACCCAGTACTTC. This rearrangement joins TRBV19 to TRBJ2-5; D possibly uses TRBD1 or TRBD2 (6 bases each). V was pared by 4 bases and J by 5 bases, with 14 bases between. The CDR3 totals 14 residues. Germline CDR1 and CDR2: LNHDA and SQIVND (reference sequence).

The chain carries TRBV29-1 and TRBJ1-1; D is unclear. The V end was cut by 6 bases, the J end by 3 bases, with 8 bases between. The CDR3 extends over 11 amino acids. Germline CDR1 and CDR2: SQVTM and ANQGSEA. The CDR3 loop is CSVTPDTEAFF. The CDR3 DNA is TGCAGCGTCACTCCAGACACTGAAGCTTTCTTT. Full variable domain (rest looked up from reference TRBV29-1 and TRBJ1-1): SAVISQKPSRDICQRGTSLTIQCQVDSQVTMMFWYRQQPGQSLTLIATANQGSEATYESGFVIDKFPISRPNLTFSTLTVSNMSPEDSSIYLCSVTPDTEAFFGQGTRLTVV.

This clone was counted only a few times. The chain employs TRBV4-1 and TRBJ2-7, with unresolved D. Germline CDR1 is MGHRA and CDR2 is YSYEKL. Trimming removed 2 bases at V and 1 base at J, with 12 bases between. The CDR3 spans 15 residues. CDR3 amino acids: CASSQLAAVSYEQYF. The CDR3 coding sequence is TGCGCCAGCAGCCAACTGGCGGCAGTTTCCTACGAGCAGTACTTC.